These 5 T cell receptor beta chains were sequenced from one sample in a study of metastatic and nonmetastatic thyroid tumors. Using MiXCR, TCRdb reanalyzed the PCR reads. The repertoire includes about 8,000 clones, about 30% of them detected once, and roughly 41% sits in the top ten. Treatment of any kind had been given to no patient before thyroid surgery. Sequenced: tumor tissue. The receptors originated from a male donor with papillary thyroid cancer or a benign thyroid nodule (not recorded which). Some clones in this sample may be carry-over from other donors' samples.

This clone occurred once. The chain couples TRBV20-1 to TRBJ2-7; TRBD2 matches at 13 bases. Trimming removed 6 bases from V and 3 bases from J; junction bases left unmatched: 11. The CDR3 spans 16 residues. The germline gives CDR1 DFQATT, CDR2 SNEGSKA (reference sequence). CDR3 DNA sequence: TGCAGTGCAATCGGACTAGCGGGAGTACCCAGCTACGAGCAGTACTTC. Translation gives CSAIGLAGVPSYEQYF.

To note about this clone: Germline and junction disagree at one end, which may indicate a read error. This rearrangement joins TRBV19 to TRBJ2-6, with 12 bases aligning to TRBD2. The CDR3 is made up of 18 amino acids. CDR1 and CDR2 from the germline V gene are LNHDA and SQIVND (reference sequence). The CDR3 loop reads CSSSVRLAGASGANVLTF. CDR3 coding DNA: TGTTCCAGTAGTGTTCGACTAGCGGGAGCCTCTGGGGCCAACGTCCTGACTTTC.

This clone is medium-sized (0.01 to 0.1%) within its sample. The sample holds other DNA sequences that translate to the same CDR3. The CDR3 bases are TGTGCCAGCAGTTTACCACAGGGGGCGATCAATCAGCCCCAGCATTTT. Its translation: CASSLPQGAINQPQHF. The gene calls are TRBV28 and TRBJ1-5, with 9 positions matching TRBD1. J was trimmed by 3 bases and V by 2 bases; bases with no gene match: 5. Germline assignment: CDR1 MDHEN and CDR2 SYDVKM. The CDR3 has 16 amino acids.

A few counts support this clone. Compared with germline, one end of the junction differs, possibly owing to a read error. The V call is TRBV19, the J call TRBJ2-1; the D gene is possibly TRBD2 (5 bases). The germline V gene has CDR1 LNHDA and CDR2 SQIVND (reference sequence). This CDR3 comprises 15 residues. CDR3 amino acids: CASSIPRASSNEQFF. The CDR3 DNA reads TGTGCCAGTAGTATTCCGAGGGCTTCCTCCAATGAGCAGTTCTTC.

This clone was counted only a few times. The V gene is TRBV20-1, the J gene TRBJ2-7, with 8 bases that match TRBD1. Germline V gives CDR1 DFQATT, CDR2 SNEGSKA (reference sequence). The CDR3 contains 17 residues. J was trimmed by 2 bases and V by 0 bases; bases with no gene match: 12. CDR3 sequence reads: CSARDRRAGTGAYEQYF. In DNA form, the CDR3 reads TGCAGTGCTAGAGATCGCCGGGCCGGGACAGGAGCCTACGAGCAGTACTTC.